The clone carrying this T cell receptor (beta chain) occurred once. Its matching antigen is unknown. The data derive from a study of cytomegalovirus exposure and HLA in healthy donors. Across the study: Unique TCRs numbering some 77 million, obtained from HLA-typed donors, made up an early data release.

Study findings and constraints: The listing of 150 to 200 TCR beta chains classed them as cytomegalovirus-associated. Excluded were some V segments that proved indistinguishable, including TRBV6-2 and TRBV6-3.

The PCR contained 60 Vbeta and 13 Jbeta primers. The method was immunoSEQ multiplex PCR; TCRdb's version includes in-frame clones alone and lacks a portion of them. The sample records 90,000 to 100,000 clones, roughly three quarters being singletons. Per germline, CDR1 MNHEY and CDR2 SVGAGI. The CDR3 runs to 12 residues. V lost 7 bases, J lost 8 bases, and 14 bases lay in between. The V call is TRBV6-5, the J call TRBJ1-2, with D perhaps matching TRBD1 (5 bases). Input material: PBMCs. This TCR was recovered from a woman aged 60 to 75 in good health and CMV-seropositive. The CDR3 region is CASTPGGLGYTF. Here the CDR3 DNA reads TGTGCCAGCACCCCGGGGGGACTGGGCTACACCTTC.